This is a list of T cell receptor beta chains from one sample in a study of blood T cell repertoires in COVID-19. Clones were read by immunoSEQ multiplex PCR, and TCRdb kept only the in-frame ones, dropping some. The data contain approximately 94,000 clones, about 80% of them seen just once; the ten biggest clones take up roughly 29%. What was sequenced was peripheral blood. The source is a man aged 65 to 85 with active or convalescent COVID-19. The CDR3 runs from the conserved cysteine through the conserved F or W. D genes are given only for firm matches. Clone size is not always given. Where it is, it says once, few, many or a class for expanded clones.

v_call	d_call	j_call	clone_size	cdr3_aa	cdr3_nt
TRBV27	TRBD1	TRBJ2-7	.	CASSASAGGRYEQYF	TGTGCCAGCAGCGCCTCGGCAGGGGGAAGGTACGAGCAGTACTTC
TRBV15	TRBD1	TRBJ2-2	.	CATSSVTGGHGELFF	TGTGCCACCAGCAGCGTGACAGGGGGACACGGGGAGCTGTTTTTT
TRBV18	.	TRBJ1-6	.	CASSPGSSYNSPLHF	TGTGCCAGCTCACCGGGGAGTTCCTATAATTCACCCCTCCACTTT
TRBV6-1	TRBD1	TRBJ2-3	once	CASSVAPTGGTDTQYF	TGTGCCAGCAGTGTCGCTCCGACAGGGGGCACAGATACGCAGTATTTT
TRBV7-9	.	TRBJ1-2	.	CASSSRGRGSF	TGTGCCAGCAGCTCCCGCGGGAGGGGCTCCTTC
TRBV6-1	.	TRBJ2-4	.	CASSEALLVKNIQYF	TGTGCCAGCAGTGAAGCCCTACTAGTGAAAAACATTCAGTACTTC
TRBV18	TRBD1	TRBJ1-2	once	CASSPGQGLSGYTF	TGTGCCAGCTCACCGGGACAGGGGCTTAGCGGCTACACCTTC
TRBV5-1	TRBD1	TRBJ1-2	.	CASSGGQAWGYTF	TGCGCCAGCAGCGGAGGACAGGCCTGGGGCTACACCTTC
TRBV7-2	.	TRBJ1-3	few	CASSSDYRGANTIYF	TGTGCCAGCAGCTCTGACTATCGGGGGGCAAACACCATATATTTT
TRBV5-6	.	TRBJ1-2	.	CASSLGRVAGYTF	TGTGCCAGCAGCTTGGGACGGGTGGCTGGCTACACCTTC
TRBV18	.	TRBJ1-6	few	CASSPAGGLSANSPLHF	TGTGCCAGCTCACCAGCCGGGGGACTCTCGGCTAATTCACCCCTCCACTTT
TRBV19	.	TRBJ1-2	.	CASKTAPTGGYTF	TGTGCCAGTAAAACGGCCCCTACGGGGGGCTACACCTTC
TRBV3-1/TRBV3-2	.	TRBJ1-6	few	CASSDSNSPLHF	TGTGCCAGCAGCGATAGTAATTCACCCCTCCACTTT
TRBV2	TRBD1	TRBJ2-2	.	CASSEARGLDTGELFF	TGTGCCAGCAGTGAAGCCAGGGGGTTGGACACCGGGGAGCTGTTTTTT
TRBV30	.	TRBJ2-7	.	CAWKKERLYEQYF	TGTGCCTGGAAGAAAGAGCGGCTCTACGAGCAGTACTTC
TRBV2	.	TRBJ2-2	.	CASSAGNTGELFF	TGTGCCAGCAGTGCGGGTAACACCGGGGAGCTGTTTTTT
TRBV4-1	.	TRBJ2-7	.	CASSQDGQDEQYF	TGCGCCAGCAGCCAAGATGGGCAGGACGAGCAGTACTTC
TRBV30	TRBD1	TRBJ1-4	.	CAWSVKGAGEKLFF	TGTGCCTGGAGTGTAAAGGGGGCGGGGGAAAAACTGTTTTTT
TRBV27	TRBD1	TRBJ1-2	.	CASSPRGSNYGYTF	TGTGCCAGCAGTCCCAGGGGGTCTAACTATGGCTACACCTTC
TRBV10-1	.	TRBJ2-5	.	CASSEGGGLEETQYF	TGCGCCAGCAGTGAGGGGGGCGGCTTGGAAGAGACCCAGTACTTC
TRBV5-4	TRBD1	TRBJ2-7	.	CASSSRTGGEEQYF	TGTGCCAGCAGCTCCCGGACAGGGGGAGAGGAGCAGTACTTC
TRBV7-6	TRBD2	TRBJ2-1	.	CASSQGGLAGGGEQFF	TGTGCCAGCAGCCAGGGGGGCCTAGCGGGAGGTGGTGAGCAGTTCTTC
TRBV29-1	TRBD1	TRBJ1-2	.	CSVATPGQGANYGYTF	TGCAGCGTAGCGACACCGGGACAGGGGGCTAACTATGGCTACACCTTC
TRBV7-8	TRBD2	TRBJ2-7	.	CASSLGGLAGYEQYF	TGTGCCAGCAGCTTAGGTGGACTAGCGGGCTACGAGCAGTACTTC
TRBV4-1	TRBD2	TRBJ2-5	.	CASSQAGSGGVSGTQYF	TGCGCCAGCAGCCAAGCTGGAAGCGGGGGGGTCTCCGGGACCCAGTACTTC
TRBV5-6	.	TRBJ2-7	.	CASSPDRFGYEQYF	TGTGCCAGCAGCCCTGACAGGTTCGGGTACGAGCAGTACTTC
TRBV5-4	TRBD1	TRBJ1-2	.	CASSSTGPYGYTF	TGTGCCAGCAGCTCGACAGGGCCCTATGGCTACACCTTC
TRBV11-2	.	TRBJ2-1	.	CASSLASGNEQFF	TGTGCCAGCAGCTTAGCGTCGGGGAATGAGCAGTTCTTC
TRBV18	TRBD1	TRBJ1-2	.	CASSQIPGQLYGYTF	TGTGCCAGCTCCCAAATCCCGGGACAGCTCTATGGCTACACCTTC
TRBV30	.	TRBJ1-2	once	CAWTGGAHGYTF	TGTGCCTGGACGGGGGGGGCGCATGGCTACACCTTC
TRBV11-1	.	TRBJ2-7	.	CASSYGRGDEQYF	TGTGCCAGCAGCTACGGACGGGGAGACGAGCAGTACTTC
TRBV12-3/TRBV12-4	.	TRBJ2-7	.	CASSLSQYEQYF	TGTGCCAGCAGTTTAAGCCAATACGAGCAGTACTTC
TRBV7-2	.	TRBJ1-5	.	CASSLMTGNQPQHF	TGTGCCAGCAGCTTAATGACAGGTAATCAGCCCCAGCATTTT
TRBV25-1	TRBD1	TRBJ2-2	once	CASMDRVNRELFF	TGTGCCAGCATGGACAGGGTTAACCGGGAGCTGTTTTTT
TRBV9	.	TRBJ1-1	.	CASSVGNRATEAFF	TGTGCCAGCAGCGTAGGGAACAGAGCCACTGAAGCTTTCTTT
TRBV11-2	TRBD1	TRBJ1-5	.	CASSASGTGQPQHF	TGTGCCAGCAGCGCCTCCGGGACAGGCCAGCCCCAGCATTTT
TRBV6-6	TRBD2	TRBJ2-7	.	CASVPGTSSSYEQYF	TGTGCCAGCGTGCCCGGGACTAGCAGCTCCTACGAGCAGTACTTC
TRBV2	TRBD2	TRBJ2-3	.	CASSPTSGENADTQYF	TGTGCCAGCAGTCCAACTAGCGGGGAAAACGCAGATACGCAGTATTTT
TRBV9	.	TRBJ1-2	.	CASSLEEGRGYTF	TGTGCCAGCAGTTTGGAGGAGGGACGCGGCTACACCTTC
TRBV5-1	TRBD2	TRBJ2-7	.	CASSQAGGAYEQYF	TGCGCCAGCAGCCAGGCGGGGGGGGCGTACGAGCAGTACTTC
TRBV6-4	TRBD1	TRBJ1-2	.	CASSDLPTGANGYTF	TGTGCCAGCAGTGACCTACCGACAGGGGCGAATGGCTACACCTTC